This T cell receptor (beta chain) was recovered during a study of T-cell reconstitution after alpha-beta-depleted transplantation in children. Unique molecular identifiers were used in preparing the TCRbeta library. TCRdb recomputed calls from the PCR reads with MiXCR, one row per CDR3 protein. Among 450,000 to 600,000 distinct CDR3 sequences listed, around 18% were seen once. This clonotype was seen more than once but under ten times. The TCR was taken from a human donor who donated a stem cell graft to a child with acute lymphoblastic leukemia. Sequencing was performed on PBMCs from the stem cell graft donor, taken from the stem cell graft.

This CDR3 is CASSFQGPGGYTF. The CDR3 bases are TGTGCCAGCAGTTTCCAGGGGCCAGGAGGCTACACCTTC. The chain uses TRBV27 and TRBJ1-2; maybe TRBD1 (6 bases). The CDR3 is 13 residues long. Germline V gene sequence: CDR1 MNHEY, CDR2 SMNVEV (reference sequence). V lost 3 bases to trimming and J lost 8 bases, with 13 bases between them.